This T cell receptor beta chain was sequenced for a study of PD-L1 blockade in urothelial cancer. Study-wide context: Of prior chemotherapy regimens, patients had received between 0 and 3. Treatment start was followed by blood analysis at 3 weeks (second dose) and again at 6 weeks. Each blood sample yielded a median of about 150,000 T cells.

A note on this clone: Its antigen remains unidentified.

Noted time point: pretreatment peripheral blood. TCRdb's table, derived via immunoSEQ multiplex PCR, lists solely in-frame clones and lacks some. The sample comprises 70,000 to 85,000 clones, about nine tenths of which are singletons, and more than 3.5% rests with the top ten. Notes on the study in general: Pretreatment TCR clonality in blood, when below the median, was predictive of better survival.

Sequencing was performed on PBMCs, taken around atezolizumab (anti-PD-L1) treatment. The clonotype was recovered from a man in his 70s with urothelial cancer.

The CDR3 spells CASSPTRGGEQFF. CDR3 coding DNA: TGCGCCAGCAGCCCCACTAGGGGGGGTGAGCAGTTCTTC. The genes are TRBV10-2 and TRBJ2-1; tentatively, D is TRBD2 (7 bases). The germline V gene has CDR1 WSHSY and CDR2 SAAADI. The CDR3 length is 13 residues. With 6 bases removed from V and 9 bases from J, the gap between germline ends came to 15 bases.